This passage covers 23 T cell receptor beta chains from one sample sequenced in a study of blood T cell repertoires in COVID-19. Clones were read by immunoSEQ multiplex PCR, and TCRdb kept only the in-frame ones, dropping some. The data contain 150,000 to 200,000 clones, 78% of them seen just once; the ten biggest clones take up under 3.5%. Sequences were obtained from peripheral blood. Receptors were obtained from a woman at least 80 years old with active or convalescent COVID-19.

CDR3 sequence reads: CASSVLGGGTGETQYF. CDR3 coding DNA: TGTGCCAGCAGCGTATTGGGAGGGGGAACGGGAGAGACCCAGTACTTC. The gene calls are TRBV9 and TRBJ2-5; possibly TRBD2 for D (7 bases). Germline loops: CDR1 SGDLS, CDR2 YYNGEE. V lost 1 base and J lost 4, with 17 bases in between. This CDR3 is 16 amino acids long.

V and J are TRBV5-4 and TRBJ1-2; TRBD1 matches 8 bases. Looked up from germline, CDR1 is SGHNT and CDR2 is YYREEE (reference sequence). CDR3 size: 14 residues. V dropped 3 bases and J dropped 2; count of bases not matched to a gene: 3. CDR3 sequence reads: CASSSYRGNYGYTF. Written as DNA, the CDR3 is TGTGCCAGCAGCTCCTACAGGGGGAACTATGGCTACACCTTC.

Comments on this clone: This specimen includes other DNA sequences encoding the same CDR3. The chain carries TRBV5-4 and TRBJ1-2; D call uncertain. Trimming took 0 bases from V and 2 from J, leaving 5 bases between them. CDR1 and CDR2 from the germline V gene are SGHNT and YYREEE (reference sequence). The CDR3 is 13 residues long. This CDR3 is CASSLAGNYGYTF. In DNA, the CDR3 is TGTGCCAGCAGCTTGGCAGGAAACTATGGCTACACCTTC.

The rearrangement joins TRBV5-1 to TRBJ1-1; D possibly corresponds to TRBD1 (5 bases). The CDR3 is made up of 14 amino acids. The germline V and J ends were trimmed by 2 bases and 0 bases, with 8 bases remaining between them. Per germline, CDR1 SGHRS and CDR2 YFSETQ. The CDR3 DNA sequence: TGCGCCAGCAGCTTACAGGCGATGAACACTGAAGCTTTCTTT. It specifies CASSLQAMNTEAFF.

This chain uses TRBV27 with TRBJ1-1; D is undetermined. V lost 6 bases and J 5 bases, leaving 13 bases between the germline ends. Germline CDR1 is MNHEY and CDR2 is SMNVEV (reference sequence). This CDR3 has 13 amino acids. Written as DNA, the CDR3 is TGTGCCAGCAGACCGCTATCGGGGACTGAAGCTTTCTTT. Translating it yields CASRPLSGTEAFF.

The genes are TRBV4-3 and TRBJ2-6; TRBD1 matches 7 bases. V shed 0 bases, J shed 0 bases, and the junction held 11 bases outside the gene matches. CDR3 size: 20 residues. The germline V gene encodes CDR1 LGHNA and CDR2 YSLEER. The CDR3 DNA reads TGCGCCAGCAGCCAAGACGCCACGGGACAGATATTCTCTGGGGCCAACGTCCTGACTTTC. Translation gives CASSQDATGQIFSGANVLTF.

V usage is TRBV6-5 and J usage is TRBJ2-1; TRBD1 aligns across 7 bases. The germline V gene encodes CDR1 MNHEY and CDR2 SVGAGI. The CDR3 consists of 13 residues. Trimming removed 6 bases from V and 6 bases from J; junction bases left unmatched: 5. DNA of the CDR3: TGTGCCAGCAGAAGACAGGGTTCCAATGAGCAGTTCTTC. Encoded protein: CASRRQGSNEQFF.

This rearrangement joins TRBV5-1 to TRBJ1-6, with D hard to call. This CDR3 comprises 14 residues. The V and J ends lost 3 bases and 10 bases respectively, with 14 bases between them. The germline CDR1 and CDR2 sequences are SGHRS and YFSETQ. CDR3 residues: CASSYMTSGSPLHF. The DNA of the CDR3 is TGCGCCAGCAGCTATATGACAAGTGGGTCACCCCTCCACTTT.

J is TRBJ2-3 and V is TRBV28; TRBD1 aligns across 8 bases. CDR1 is MDHEN and CDR2 is SYDVKM in the germline V gene. J lost 12 bases, V lost 7 bases, and 15 bases had no gene match. This CDR3 spans 14 amino acids. This CDR3 reads CASNNLWAQGAQYF. The CDR3 nucleotides read TGTGCCAGCAACAACCTCTGGGCGCAGGGGGCCCAGTATTTT.

With regard to this clone: The same CDR3 also results from other DNA sequences found in this sample. This chain links TRBV10-3 with TRBJ1-2, with 9 bases that match TRBD1. The V segment lost 0 bases and the J segment 2 bases; nucleotides outside the gene matches: 1. The CDR3 covers 15 residues. Germline V lookup: CDR1 ENHRY, CDR2 SYGVKD. CDR3: CAISESTGGNYGYTF. CDR3 sequence (DNA): TGTGCCATCAGTGAGTCAACAGGGGGCAACTATGGCTACACCTTC.

The chain carries TRBV3-1 (or the pseudogene TRBV3-2) and TRBJ2-2; 8 nucleotides align to TRBD2. The germline CDR1 and CDR2 sequences are LGHDT and YNNKEL (reference sequence). The CDR3 contains 15 residues. V lost 2 bases to trimming and J lost 6 bases; unmatched junction nucleotides: 5. CDR3 sequence: CASSQYGGGPGELFF. Here the CDR3 DNA reads TGTGCCAGCAGCCAATATGGCGGGGGGCCCGGGGAGCTGTTTTTT.

The genes are TRBV5-1 and TRBJ2-3; 14 positions match TRBD2. This CDR3 region has 17 residues. J gave up 4 bases and V 4 bases, and 8 bases lay outside the gene matches. Germline CDR1 reads SGHRS; CDR2 reads YFSETQ. Here the CDR3 reads CASSLRTSGGWADTQYF. The CDR3 DNA is TGCGCCAGCAGCCTACGGACTAGCGGGGGGTGGGCAGATACGCAGTATTTT. The full variable domain, completed using reference TRBV5-1 and TRBJ2-3, is KAGVTQTPRYLIKTRGQQVTLSCSPISGHRSVSWYQQTPGQGLQFLFEYFSETQRNKGNFPGRFSGRQFSNSRSEMNVSTLELGDSALYLCASSLRTSGGWADTQYFGPGTRLTVL.

The chain carries TRBV9 and TRBJ1-2; 12 nucleotides align to TRBD1. Germline values: CDR1 SGDLS, CDR2 YYNGEE. The V gene end was trimmed by 0 bases and the J gene end by 7 bases; junction bases not matched to a gene: 4. The CDR3 covers 15 residues. CDR3 in DNA: TGTGCCAGCAGCGTAGCGGGACAGGGGGCGCTTGGCTACACCTTC. This codes for CASSVAGQGALGYTF.

The chain recombines TRBV5-4 with TRBJ1-1, with 10 bases that match TRBD1. Looked up from germline, CDR1 is SGHNT and CDR2 is YYREEE (reference sequence). Germline trimming cut 4 bases from V and 7 bases from J; bases unmatched to any gene: 10. The CDR3 loop spans 15 amino acids. CDR3 loop: CASSRAGQGSSEAFF. In DNA form, the CDR3 reads TGTGCCAGCAGCCGGGCGGGACAGGGGTCCAGTGAAGCTTTCTTT.

The chain carries TRBV29-1 and TRBJ1-5; 9 bases line up with TRBD1. The germline gives CDR1 SQVTM, CDR2 ANQGSEA. CDR3 length equals 15 residues. Trimming removed 4 bases from V and 2 bases from J; junction bases left unmatched: 6. CDR3 nucleotide sequence: TGCAGCGTTGTTACAGGGGGCTCGGGCAATCAGCCCCAGCATTTT. Its translation: CSVVTGGSGNQPQHF.

This clone has just a few counts. The chain links TRBV4-1 to TRBJ1-5; D not certain. Deletions cut 0 bases from V and 3 bases from J, with 6 bases between. The CDR3 totals 14 residues. Germline V gene sequence: CDR1 MGHRA, CDR2 YSYEKL. Here the CDR3 reads CASSQEAVNQPQHF. The CDR3 coding sequence is TGCGCCAGCAGCCAAGAGGCAGTCAATCAGCCCCAGCATTTT.

V and J are TRBV27 and TRBJ1-2; D is possibly TRBD1 (5 bases). This CDR3 spans 14 amino acids. V lost 4 bases and J 6 bases, leaving 15 bases between the germline ends. Germline values: CDR1 MNHEY, CDR2 SMNVEV (reference sequence). The CDR3 sequence is CASSSWPGGDGYTF. The CDR3 DNA is TGTGCCAGCAGTTCGTGGCCGGGGGGGGATGGCTACACCTTC.

The chain combines TRBV28 with TRBJ1-5, with 8 bases fitting TRBD1. Trimming removed 10 bases from V and 2 bases from J; junction bases left unmatched: 7. The CDR3 covers 14 residues. Germline-derived CDR1 and CDR2 are MDHEN and SYDVKM. For the CDR3, the DNA is TGTGCCACGGACAGGGAGCGGGGCAATCAGCCCCAGCATTTT. Translated, it gives CATDRERGNQPQHF.

The chain couples TRBV7-8 to TRBJ2-7; tentatively, D is TRBD2 (6 bases). Germline V CDR1 and CDR2: SGHVS, FQNEAQ. Between the trimmed V and J ends, which lost 4 bases and 3 bases, there was a span of 19 bases. This CDR3 is built from 16 residues. CDR3 DNA sequence: TGTGCCAGCAGCTCAGACCCCGGGACTGCTATCTACGAGCAGTACTTC. The encoded protein is CASSSDPGTAIYEQYF.

A few counts support this clone. The gene calls are TRBV6-5 and TRBJ1-1; D is uncertain. Looked up from germline, CDR1 is MNHEY and CDR2 is SVGAGI. The CDR3 runs to 12 residues. V was cut by 8 bases and J by 5 bases, with 12 bases left in between. CDR3: CASSGTRTEAFF. The CDR3 nucleotides are TGTGCCAGCTCTGGTACTAGGACTGAAGCTTTCTTT.

On this clone: The identical CDR3 is also encoded by other nucleotide sequences in the sample. The rearrangement uses TRBV6-6 and TRBJ2-7, with TRBD2 matching 8 bases. Germline CDR1 MNHNY, CDR2 SVGAGI (reference sequence). This CDR3 has 15 amino acids. The ends lost 0 bases at V and 2 bases at J; junction bases unmatched: 3. For the CDR3, the DNA is TGTGCCAGCAGTTACTCGACGGGGGGGCCCTACGAGCAGTACTTC. Encoded protein: CASSYSTGGPYEQYF.

CDR3 amino acids: CASSPLGLYNEQFF. As DNA, the CDR3 is TGTGCCAGCAGCCCCTTGGGACTGTACAATGAGCAGTTCTTC. The J gene is TRBJ2-1, the V gene TRBV7-2; D might be TRBD2 (6 bases). V was clipped by 5 bases and J by 4 bases, with 12 bases between them. The CDR3 runs to 14 residues. Per germline, CDR1 SGHTA and CDR2 FQGNSA.

V and J are TRBV5-5 and TRBJ2-3; 11 nucleotides agree with TRBD2. V trimming: 2 bases; J trimming: 2 bases; junction bases outside the gene matches: 4. There are 16 residues in the CDR3. Germline V gene lookup returns CDR1 SGHKS and CDR2 YYEKEE (reference sequence). CDR3: CASSFLAGGNTDTQYF. In DNA form, the CDR3 reads TGTGCCAGCAGCTTCCTAGCGGGGGGAAACACAGATACGCAGTATTTT.